The rows below give T cell receptor beta chains drawn from one sample of a study of memory CD4+ T cells and cytomegalovirus serostatus. TCRdb's table, derived via immunoSEQ multiplex PCR, lists solely in-frame clones and lacks some. The table records under 40,000 clones, 79% of them present only once. Sequenced sample: memory CD4+ T cells from blood. The receptors derive from an adult in good health and CMV-seropositive. The CDR3 runs from the conserved cysteine through the conserved F or W. D genes are given only for firm matches. Some rows have no size entry. The others give once, few or many, or a class for an expanded clone.

V: TRBV6-5
size: .
J: TRBJ1-1
D: .
CDR3: CASSFDRLNTEAFF
DNA: TGTGCCAGCAGTTTTGACAGGCTGAACACTGAAGCTTTCTTT

V: TRBV28
size: .
J: TRBJ1-1
D: TRBD1
CDR3: CASIRLTGTGGEAFF
DNA: TGTGCCAGCATCAGACTGACCGGGACAGGGGGTGAAGCTTTCTTT

V: TRBV12-5
size: .
J: TRBJ2-3
D: .
CDR3: CASGLVQGGTDTQYF
DNA: TGTGCTAGTGGTTTGGTACAAGGGGGCACAGATACGCAGTATTTT

V: TRBV29-1
size: .
J: TRBJ2-5
D: .
CDR3: CSVVPAGETQYF
DNA: TGCAGCGTTGTCCCAGCGGGAGAGACCCAGTACTTC

V: TRBV9
size: .
J: TRBJ2-1
D: TRBD1
CDR3: CASSVTGTDANEQFF
DNA: TGTGCCAGCAGCGTTACCGGGACAGATGCGAATGAGCAGTTCTTC

V: TRBV9
size: .
J: TRBJ2-3
D: TRBD1
CDR3: CASSAQMGQGLDTQYF
DNA: TGTGCCAGCAGCGCGCAAATGGGACAGGGTCTGGATACGCAGTATTTT

V: TRBV2
size: .
J: TRBJ1-6
D: .
CDR3: CASTALQGPSNSPLHF
DNA: TGTGCCAGCACAGCCCTCCAGGGTCCAAGTAATTCACCCCTCCACTTT

V: TRBV19
size: few
J: TRBJ1-2
D: .
CDR3: CASTVGRSYGYTF
DNA: TGTGCCAGTACCGTGGGACGGTCCTATGGCTACACCTTC

V: TRBV6-6
size: .
J: TRBJ1-1
D: .
CDR3: CASSYFMNTEAFF
DNA: TGTGCCAGCAGTTACTTTATGAACACTGAAGCTTTCTTT

V: TRBV21-1
size: .
J: TRBJ1-1
D: .
CDR3: CASRRQVDQMNTEAFF
DNA: TGTGCCAGCAGAAGACAGGTTGACCAGATGAACACTGAAGCTTTCTTT

V: TRBV28
size: .
J: TRBJ2-5
D: .
CDR3: CASSLPDSYQETQYF
DNA: TGTGCCAGCAGCTTACCCGACAGTTACCAAGAGACCCAGTACTTC

V: TRBV15
size: .
J: TRBJ2-5
D: TRBD1
CDR3: CATSDQGAMETQYF
DNA: TGTGCCACCAGCGATCAGGGGGCAATGGAGACCCAGTACTTC

V: TRBV4-2
size: few
J: TRBJ2-2
D: TRBD2
CDR3: CASSQAAGGTNTGELFF
DNA: TGTGCCAGCAGCCAAGCGGCGGGGGGAACGAACACCGGGGAGCTGTTTTTT

V: TRBV6-1
size: few
J: TRBJ1-4
D: .
CDR3: CASSDEPGTTEKLFF
DNA: TGTGCCAGCAGTGATGAGCCCGGGACGACTGAAAAACTGTTTTTT

V: TRBV18
size: .
J: TRBJ2-7
D: .
CDR3: CASSPIKGRGGSYEQYF
DNA: TGTGCCAGCTCACCGATTAAGGGTAGGGGAGGCTCCTACGAGCAGTACTTC

V: TRBV5-1
size: .
J: TRBJ2-5
D: .
CDR3: CASSPPGETQYF
DNA: TGCGCCAGCAGCCCCCCTGGGGAGACCCAGTACTTC

V: TRBV10-3
size: .
J: TRBJ2-1
D: .
CDR3: CAISPSSAGSYNEQFF
DNA: TGTGCCATCAGTCCCAGCTCGGCGGGTTCCTACAATGAGCAGTTCTTC

V: TRBV29-1
size: .
J: TRBJ2-1
D: .
CDR3: CSVRANIYNEQFF
DNA: TGCAGCGTTCGCGCAAATATCTACAATGAGCAGTTCTTC

V: TRBV7-8
size: .
J: TRBJ2-1
D: TRBD2
CDR3: CASSSRRGGNDEQFF
DNA: TGTGCCAGCAGCTCTCGCCGGGGGGGCAACGATGAGCAGTTCTTC

V: TRBV5-1
size: .
J: TRBJ2-1
D: TRBD1
CDR3: CASSFQTGHNEQFF
DNA: TGCGCCAGCAGCTTCCAGACAGGGCACAATGAGCAGTTCTTC

V: TRBV2
size: .
J: TRBJ2-1
D: TRBD1
CDR3: CASSVDRGTYNEQFF
DNA: TGTGCCAGCAGTGTCGACAGGGGGACCTACAATGAGCAGTTCTTC

V: TRBV21-1
size: few
J: TRBJ2-7
D: .
CDR3: CASSKKTSSSYEQYF
DNA: TGTGCCAGCAGCAAAAAGACTAGCAGCTCCTACGAGCAGTACTTC

V: TRBV4-1
size: few
J: TRBJ1-1
D: TRBD1
CDR3: CASSPRDSVPNTEAFF
DNA: TGCGCCAGCAGCCCCCGGGACAGCGTACCGAACACTGAAGCTTTCTTT

V: TRBV5-6
size: .
J: TRBJ1-1
D: TRBD1
CDR3: CASSFTGGKTEAFF
DNA: TGTGCCAGCAGCTTCACAGGGGGCAAGACTGAAGCTTTCTTT

V: TRBV7-3
size: .
J: TRBJ2-1
D: TRBD2
CDR3: CASSLSAGAPPYNEQFF
DNA: TGTGCCAGCAGCTTATCAGCGGGGGCCCCCCCCTACAATGAGCAGTTCTTC

V: TRBV4-3
size: .
J: TRBJ2-7
D: TRBD1
CDR3: CASSPGTGVSYEQYF
DNA: TGCGCCAGCAGCCCCGGGACAGGGGTCTCCTACGAGCAGTACTTC

V: TRBV5-6
size: .
J: TRBJ1-2
D: .
CDR3: CASSRGGRSLLYGYTF
DNA: TGTGCCAGCAGCCGGGGGGGGAGAAGTCTCCTGTATGGCTACACCTTC

V: TRBV5-6
size: .
J: TRBJ1-2
D: .
CDR3: CASSLAPYGYTF
DNA: TGTGCCAGCAGCTTGGCGCCCTATGGCTACACCTTC

V: TRBV5-4
size: .
J: TRBJ1-6
D: TRBD1
CDR3: CASSLYTGGDSPLHF
DNA: TGTGCCAGCAGCTTGTATACAGGGGGCGACTCACCCCTCCACTTT

V: TRBV11-2
size: .
J: TRBJ1-2
D: .
CDR3: CASSENMDGYTF
DNA: TGTGCCAGCAGCGAAAATATGGATGGCTACACCTTC

V: TRBV7-2
size: .
J: TRBJ2-5
D: TRBD1
CDR3: CASSTGQTYGETQYF
DNA: TGTGCCAGCAGCACGGGACAGACGTACGGGGAGACCCAGTACTTC

V: TRBV28
size: .
J: TRBJ1-5
D: .
CDR3: CASSPMGGRQPQHF
DNA: TGTGCCAGCAGTCCGATGGGGGGGCGGCAGCCCCAGCATTTT

V: TRBV4-1
size: .
J: TRBJ1-5
D: .
CDR3: CASSQGQRDINQPQHF
DNA: TGCGCCAGCAGCCAAGGTCAGAGGGACATTAATCAGCCCCAGCATTTT

V: TRBV7-9
size: medium-sized
J: TRBJ2-5
D: TRBD1
CDR3: CASSLEGTARGYF
DNA: TGTGCCAGCAGCTTAGAAGGGACAGCAAGGGGCTACTTC

V: TRBV4-2
size: few
J: TRBJ2-7
D: TRBD1
CDR3: CASSPQAGQGYYEQYF
DNA: TGTGCCAGCAGCCCCCAAGCGGGACAGGGATACTACGAGCAGTACTTC

V: TRBV28
size: .
J: TRBJ2-3
D: TRBD2
CDR3: CASSSYWASGRSDTQYF
DNA: TGTGCCAGCAGTTCCTATTGGGCTAGCGGGAGGTCAGATACGCAGTATTTT

V: TRBV5-1
size: .
J: TRBJ1-2
D: TRBD1
CDR3: CASSSTGDGGYTF
DNA: TGCGCCAGCAGCTCGACAGGGGATGGTGGCTACACCTTC

V: TRBV4-3
size: .
J: TRBJ2-3
D: .
CDR3: CASSKGTRSNTDTQYF
DNA: TGCGCCAGCAGCAAGGGGACGAGGTCGAACACAGATACGCAGTATTTT

V: TRBV16
size: .
J: TRBJ1-5
D: .
CDR3: CASSQFTGEGQPQHF
DNA: TGTGCCAGCAGCCAATTTACAGGCGAGGGTCAGCCCCAGCATTTT

V: TRBV6-4
size: .
J: TRBJ1-1
D: .
CDR3: CASSVTANTEAFF
DNA: TGTGCCAGCAGTGTAACGGCGAACACTGAAGCTTTCTTT

V: TRBV7-9
size: .
J: TRBJ1-3
D: .
CDR3: CASSPRGDGNTIYF
DNA: TGTGCCAGCAGCCCCCGAGGGGATGGAAACACCATATATTTT

V: TRBV18
size: .
J: TRBJ2-7
D: .
CDR3: CASSPSGRGREQYF
DNA: TGTGCCAGCTCGCCCAGTGGTCGGGGCCGCGAGCAGTACTTC

V: TRBV11-3
size: .
J: TRBJ2-2
D: .
CDR3: CASSLVPGELFF
DNA: TGTGCCAGCAGCTTAGTTCCGGGGGAGCTGTTTTTT

V: TRBV7-9
size: once
J: TRBJ2-1
D: TRBD2
CDR3: CASSRGASGDEQFF
DNA: TGTGCCAGCAGCAGGGGGGCTAGCGGGGATGAGCAGTTCTTC